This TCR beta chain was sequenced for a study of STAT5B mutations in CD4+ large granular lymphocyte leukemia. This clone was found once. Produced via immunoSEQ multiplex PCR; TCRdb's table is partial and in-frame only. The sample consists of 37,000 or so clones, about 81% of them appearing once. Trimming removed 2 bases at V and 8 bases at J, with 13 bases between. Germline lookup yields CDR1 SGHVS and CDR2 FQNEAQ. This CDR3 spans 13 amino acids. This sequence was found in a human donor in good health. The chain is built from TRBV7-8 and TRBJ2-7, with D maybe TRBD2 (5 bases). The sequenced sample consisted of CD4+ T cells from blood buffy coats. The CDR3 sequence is CASSLSEGWQQYF. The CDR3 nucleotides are TGTGCCAGCAGCTTAAGTGAGGGCTGGCAGCAGTACTTC. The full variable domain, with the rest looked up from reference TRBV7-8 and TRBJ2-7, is GAGVSQSPRYKVAKRGQDVALRCDPISGHVSLFWYQQALGQGPEFLTYFQNEAQLDKSGLPSDRFFAERPEGSVSTLKIQRTQQEDSAVYLCASSLSEGWQQYFGPGTRLTVT.